The sequence of this T cell receptor beta chain was determined in a study of T cell changes during pregnancy in multiple sclerosis. Sequenced by immunoSEQ multiplex PCR; TCRdb stores in-frame clones only, minus some. Of approximately 50,000 clones in the sample, about 92% were seen once. CDR1 is SEHNR and CDR2 is FQNEAQ in the germline V gene (reference sequence). V lost 4 bases and J lost 7, with 16 bases in between. The CDR3 covers 14 residues. This receptor was identified in a female donor with multiple sclerosis, enrolled in a pregnancy study. V gene TRBV7-9 combines with J gene TRBJ1-1, with D perhaps TRBD1 (5 bases). The specimen comprised CD4+ T cells from peripheral blood mononuclear cells, sampled in the third trimester of pregnancy. CDR3 coding DNA: TGTGCCAGCAGCTGGGTGGAGGGGCGCGGTGAAGCTTTCTTT. This translates into CASSWVEGRGEAFF.